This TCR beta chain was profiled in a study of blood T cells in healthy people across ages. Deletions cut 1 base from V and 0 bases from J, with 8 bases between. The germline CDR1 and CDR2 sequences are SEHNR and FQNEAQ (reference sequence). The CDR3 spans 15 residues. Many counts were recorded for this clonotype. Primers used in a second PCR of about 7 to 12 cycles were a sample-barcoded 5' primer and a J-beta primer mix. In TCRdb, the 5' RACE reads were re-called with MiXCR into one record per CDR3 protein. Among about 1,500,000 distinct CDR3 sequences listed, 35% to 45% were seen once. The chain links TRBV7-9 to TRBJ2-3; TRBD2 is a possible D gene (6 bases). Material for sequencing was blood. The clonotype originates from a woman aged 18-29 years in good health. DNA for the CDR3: TGTGCCAGCAGCTTAGTGGCGGGAAGCACAGATACGCAGTATTTT. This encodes CASSLVAGSTDTQYF.